Each of the 27 T cell receptor beta chains below was sequenced from the same sample in a study of shared clonotypes between healthy human individuals (dated by TCRdb to the early 2020s). The protocol used for the library was the immunoSEQ multiplex PCR assay. This immuneACCESS table, as held by TCRdb, lists in-frame sequences with V and J called but not all clones. Of the missing ones, under half trace to an unresolved V gene in checked studies; the others have no known cause. The sample contains around 480,000 clones, 75% to 80% of them found a single time. The top ten clones comprise around 13% of the sample. The specimen sequenced was PBMCs. The source is a woman aged 35 to 49 in good health. Some clones in this sample may be carry-over from other donors' samples.

Comments on this clone: This is likely an artifact of a read error, given a far larger clone one base away. This chain joins TRBV4-2 and TRBJ1-2; D is unresolved. The CDR3 totals 15 residues. V shed 4 bases and J shed 4 bases, with 16 bases lying between them. Per germline, CDR1 LGHNA and CDR2 YNFKEQ. DNA of the CDR3: TGTGCCAGCAGCCCATCCGAGGCCGAGTCCTATGGCTACACCTTC. Protein: CASSPSEAESYGYTF.

V gene TRBV7-9 combines with J gene TRBJ2-2, with 13 bases fitting TRBD2. This CDR3 contains 15 residues. Per the germline V gene, CDR1 is SEHNR and CDR2 is FQNEAQ (reference sequence). J was trimmed by 7 bases and V by 4 bases; bases with no gene match: 3. CDR3 DNA: TGTGCCAGCAGCTCCGGGACTAGCGGGGTCGGGGAGCTGTTTTTT. Amino acid sequence: CASSSGTSGVGELFF.

The chain is built from TRBV6-4 and TRBJ1-5, with 7 bases fitting TRBD1. CDR3 length: 15 amino acids. The ends lost 4 bases at V and 6 bases at J; junction bases unmatched: 9. Germline-derived CDR1 and CDR2 are MRHNA and SNTAGT. CDR3 coding DNA: TGTGCCAGCAGTGTTGAAGGGGGCGGGGGTCAGCCCCAGCATTTT. Translated: CASSVEGGGGQPQHF.

The rearrangement uses TRBV7-7 and TRBJ2-5, with TRBD1 matching over 7 bases. Germline V gene lookup returns CDR1 SSHAT and CDR2 FNYEAQ (reference sequence). V lost 5 bases and J lost 7; bases outside the gene matches: 10. This CDR3 comprises 14 residues. CDR3 loop: CASSPGQPVVTQYF. The DNA for the CDR3 is TGTGCCAGCAGCCCGGGACAGCCCGTGGTGACCCAGTACTTC.

There are a few counts of this clone. The gene calls are TRBV7-9 and TRBJ2-1; D gene ambiguous. Looked up from germline, CDR1 is SEHNR and CDR2 is FQNEAQ (reference sequence). Trimming pared 2 bases from V and 6 bases from J, leaving 5 bases between. This CDR3 spans 12 amino acids. The CDR3, as DNA: TGTGCCAGCAGCTTAACGAGCAATGAGCAGTTCTTC. This gives the protein CASSLTSNEQFF.

The rearrangement links TRBV19 to TRBJ1-2; tentatively, D is TRBD1 (6 bases). This CDR3 spans 12 amino acids. Germline CDR1 reads LNHDA; CDR2 reads SQIVND (reference sequence). V was cut by 7 bases and J by 6 bases, with 12 bases left in between. CDR3 DNA: TGTGCCAGTATCTCTTACAGGGATGGCTACACCTTC. It specifies CASISYRDGYTF.

This chain connects TRBV6-4 to TRBJ2-3; 11 bases match TRBD2. V dropped 3 bases and J dropped 4; count of bases not matched to a gene: 3. The CDR3 covers 15 residues. The germline V gene has CDR1 MRHNA and CDR2 SNTAGT. The DNA of the CDR3 is TGTGCCAGCAGTGAGGAACTAGCGGGAGCAGATACGCAGTATTTT. Its translation is CASSEELAGADTQYF.

This clone has a handful of counts. This rearrangement joins TRBV27 to TRBJ1-1; TRBD1 agrees at 9 bases. From germline, CDR1 is MNHEY and CDR2 SMNVEV (reference sequence). This CDR3 is 14 amino acids long. J gave up 1 base and V 4 bases, and 1 base lay outside the gene matches. CDR3 nucleotide sequence: TGTGCCAGCAGTTACAGGGGGCAGAACACTGAAGCTTTCTTT. This encodes CASSYRGQNTEAFF.

The V call is TRBV6-6, the J call TRBJ1-3, with 8 bases that match TRBD1. The V gene end was trimmed by 0 bases and the J gene end by 4 bases; junction bases not matched to a gene: 5. Per germline, CDR1 MNHNY and CDR2 SVGAGI (reference sequence). The CDR3 totals 16 residues. CDR3 DNA sequence: TGTGCCAGCAGTTACTCCAACAGGGGGGTAGGAAACACCATATATTTT. Translating it yields CASSYSNRGVGNTIYF.

The chain is built from TRBV9 and TRBJ2-5; D call uncertain. Germline loops: CDR1 SGDLS, CDR2 YYNGEE. Trimming removed 4 bases at V and 5 bases at J, with 9 bases between. The CDR3 is 12 amino acids. The CDR3 DNA reads as TGTGCCAGCAGCTCCTCCGGTGAGACCCAGTACTTC. This codes for CASSSSGETQYF.

The chain combines TRBV10-3 with TRBJ2-3; D might be TRBD1 (6 bases). CDR1 ENHRY and CDR2 SYGVKD come from the germline V gene. V was clipped by 7 bases and J by 1 base, with 12 bases between them. The length of the CDR3 is 14 residues. The chain's CDR3 is CAIKGQSGTDTQYF. CDR3 nucleotides: TGTGCCATCAAAGGACAGTCAGGCACAGATACGCAGTATTTT.

This clone occurred many times. The CDR3: CASSPTANDLRPQHF. CDR3 in DNA: TGTGCCAGCAGCCCCACGGCGAACGACCTTCGGCCCCAGCATTTT. The rearrangement links TRBV9 to TRBJ1-5, with D uncertain. V was shortened by 4 bases and J by 9 bases, with 20 bases between the two germline ends. The germline CDR1 and CDR2 sequences are SGDLS and YYNGEE. This CDR3 is 15 amino acids long. The full variable domain, with the rest looked up from reference TRBV9 and TRBJ1-5, is DSGVTQTPKHLITATGQRVTLRCSPRSGDLSVYWYQQSLDQGLQFLIQYYNGEERAKGNILERFSAQQFPDLHSELNLSSLELGDSALYFCASSPTANDLRPQHFGDGTRLSIL.

As DNA, the CDR3 is TGTGCCAGTAGTATATACCCCAAGCGGGGCAGCTCCTACAATGAGCAGTTCTTC. This translates into CASSIYPKRGSSYNEQFF. V gene TRBV19 combines with J gene TRBJ2-1, with TRBD2 identical over 7 bases. Germline V gene sequence: CDR1 LNHDA, CDR2 SQIVND (reference sequence). The trim removed 2 bases at V and 0 bases at J, leaving 10 bases unmatched. The CDR3 runs to 18 residues.

The V gene is TRBV5-1, the J gene TRBJ1-1; D not resolved. V was trimmed by 9 bases and J by 0 bases, leaving 15 bases between them. This CDR3 region has 14 residues. Germline V CDR1 and CDR2: SGHRS, YFSETQ. DNA for the CDR3: TGCGCCACCGCGGAGGCGCCCATGAACACTGAAGCTTTCTTT. It specifies CATAEAPMNTEAFF.

CDR3 in amino acids: CASSLGLGGGSTDTQYF. In DNA, the CDR3 is TGCGCCAGCAGCTTGGGGCTTGGGGGAGGAAGCACAGATACGCAGTATTTT. The chain uses TRBV5-1 and TRBJ2-3; D may be TRBD2 (6 bases). The V end lost 0 bases, the J end lost 0 bases, and 14 bases lay between the germline ends. Germline-derived CDR1 and CDR2 are SGHRS and YFSETQ. The CDR3 has 17 amino acids.

This clone was recorded only once. The rearrangement joins TRBV7-9 to TRBJ2-5; 7 bases match TRBD1. The end of the DNA is better explained by TRBJ2-7, so the J call may be wrong. The CDR3 consists of 14 residues. The V gene's germline CDR1 is SEHNR and CDR2 FQNEAQ (reference sequence). This CDR3 is CASSFGTDPYEQYF. In DNA, the CDR3 is TGTGCCAGCAGCTTCGGGACAGATCCCTACGAGCAGTACTTC.

The chain uses TRBV28 and TRBJ2-2, with 9 positions matching TRBD1. CDR3 length: 16 amino acids. Trimming removed 5 bases from V and 1 base from J; junction bases left unmatched: 5. Germline values: CDR1 MDHEN, CDR2 SYDVKM. The CDR3 loop reads CASSTHRGRNTGELFF. As DNA, the CDR3 is TGTGCCAGCAGTACTCACAGGGGGCGGAACACCGGGGAGCTGTTTTTT. The full variable domain, in which reference TRBV28 and TRBJ2-2 provide the parts outside the CDR3, is DVKVTQSSRYLVKRTGEKVFLECVQDMDHENMFWYRQDPGLGLRLIYFSYDVKMKEKGDIPEGYSVSREKKERFSLILESASTNQTSMYLCASSTHRGRNTGELFFGEGSRLTVL.

The chain carries TRBV5-1 and TRBJ2-1, with 7 bases that match TRBD1. Germline CDR1 is SGHRS and CDR2 is YFSETQ. The ends lost 4 bases at V and 2 bases at J; junction bases unmatched: 6. The CDR3 is 15 amino acids. Here the CDR3 DNA reads TGCGCCAGCAGCGACACGGGGACAGCCTACAATGAGCAGTTCTTC. Residues: CASSDTGTAYNEQFF.

This clone occurred a few times. The V and J genes are TRBV28 and TRBJ2-1, with 8 bases lining up with TRBD1. The length of the CDR3 is 16 residues. Trimming at V came to 6 bases and at J to 2 bases, leaving 9 bases not matched to a gene. Germline-derived CDR1 and CDR2 are MDHEN and SYDVKM. CDR3 bases: TGTGCCAGCAGCACCGACAGGGGAGGAACCTACAATGAGCAGTTCTTC. The encoded protein is CASSTDRGGTYNEQFF. Together with reference TRBV28 and TRBJ2-1, the CDR3 gives the full variable domain: DVKVTQSSRYLVKRTGEKVFLECVQDMDHENMFWYRQDPGLGLRLIYFSYDVKMKEKGDIPEGYSVSREKKERFSLILESASTNQTSMYLCASSTDRGGTYNEQFFGPGTRLTVL.

The chain uses TRBV15 and TRBJ2-2; no clear D gene. The germline gives CDR1 LNHNV, CDR2 YYDKDF (reference sequence). The length of the CDR3 is 13 residues. The germline V and J ends were trimmed by 1 base and 9 bases, with 9 bases remaining between them. CDR3 in amino acids: CATSRVAVRELFF. The CDR3 bases are TGTGCCACCAGCAGAGTGGCGGTCCGGGAGCTGTTTTTT.

The chain links TRBV9 to TRBJ2-3, with TRBD1 matching 8 bases. The length of the CDR3 is 15 residues. V trimming: 0 bases; J trimming: 3 bases; junction bases outside the gene matches: 3. Per the germline V gene, CDR1 is SGDLS and CDR2 is YYNGEE. The CDR3 DNA reads as TGTGCCAGCAGCGTAGCAGGGGGCGAAACAGATACGCAGTATTTT. It encodes CASSVAGGETDTQYF.

This chain connects TRBV12-2 to TRBJ1-2; the table's D call of TRBD1 was not tested on the DNA. TRBV12-2 has pseudogene status. This CDR3 contains 21 residues. The CDR3 bases are TGTGCAAGTCGCTTTCCCCCGGCGACACCGAAACCCCTTGGGGGCGACTATGGCTACACCTTC. Protein product: CASRFPPATPKPLGGDYGYTF.

The chain links TRBV9 to TRBJ2-1, with D possibly matching TRBD2 (6 bases). Trimming cost V 2 bases and J 8 bases, with 23 bases left between them. CDR1 SGDLS and CDR2 YYNGEE come from the germline V gene. CDR3 length: 17 amino acids. The CDR3 protein is CASSVWRDGSIPHEQFF. Written as DNA, the CDR3 is TGTGCCAGCAGCGTTTGGCGTGACGGGAGTATCCCCCATGAGCAGTTCTTC.

V usage is TRBV7-2 and J usage is TRBJ1-2; D perhaps matches TRBD1 (5 bases). CDR3 size: 15 residues. Germline CDR1 is SGHTA and CDR2 is FQGNSA. The V and J ends lost 1 base and 6 bases respectively, with 15 bases between them. The CDR3 is CASSLGGLRRDGYTF. CDR3 sequence (DNA): TGTGCCAGCAGCTTAGGGGGACTCAGGCGCGATGGCTACACCTTC.

This clone appeared once. The CDR3 DNA reads as TGTGCCAGCAGTAGTGACGGTGAGCAGTTCTTC. Its protein product is CASSSDGEQFF. The chain couples TRBV5-4 to TRBJ2-1; no reliable D call. The CDR3 sequence is 11 residues long. The V gene's germline CDR1 is SGHNT and CDR2 YYREEE (reference sequence). The V end was cut by 5 bases, the J end by 9 bases, with 9 bases between.

The chain uses TRBV11-1 and TRBJ2-2; the D is unclear. Germline V gene sequence: CDR1 SGHAT, CDR2 FQDESV (reference sequence). The CDR3 loop spans 14 amino acids. V dropped 6 bases and J dropped 3 bases, with 11 bases sitting between them. CDR3 sequence (DNA): TGTGCCAGCAGGGAGCGTACGGACACCGGGGAGCTGTTTTTT. Protein sequence: CASRERTDTGELFF.

A remark on this clone: This may stem from a read error, because a much larger clone lies one nucleotide away. Other nucleotide sequences in the sample specify the same CDR3. The rearrangement uses TRBV4-1 and TRBJ2-7; possibly TRBD1 for D (5 bases). Deletions cut 3 bases from V and 5 bases from J, with 11 bases between. This CDR3 contains 13 residues. The germline V gene encodes CDR1 MGHRA and CDR2 YSYEKL. CDR3 in DNA: TGCGCCAGCAGCCATTCAGGGTTTGACGAGCAGTACTTC. Translation: CASSHSGFDEQYF.